The entry below describes one T cell receptor (beta chain). These data belong to a study of OX40 agonist ivuxolimab in advanced cancers. This CDR3 is 14 amino acids long. Between the trimmed V and J ends, which lost 6 bases and 6 bases, there was a span of 14 bases. Germline lookup yields CDR1 MDHEN and CDR2 SYDVKM. Produced via immunoSEQ multiplex PCR; TCRdb's table is partial and in-frame only. In the table there are more than 60,000 clones, roughly nine tenths of which are singletons. The clonotype was recovered from an adult with an advanced solid tumor such as melanoma, head and neck, liver or kidney cancer. The rearrangement joins TRBV28 to TRBJ1-4, with a weak D call TRBD1 (5 bases). Specimen: CD4+ or CD8+ T cells sorted from blood, collected in a trial of the OX40 agonist ivuxolimab. As DNA, the CDR3 is TGTGCCAGCAGACCCGACAGAAATCATGAAAAACTGTTTTTT. Protein: CASRPDRNHEKLFF.